This is a list of T cell receptor beta chains from one sample in a study of vaccination and CD4 T cells after COVID-19. Using its own MiXCR run on the PCR reads, TCRdb lists one record per CDR3 protein. The table shows more than 20,000 distinct CDR3 sequences, with roughly 42% occurring only once. These TCRs' antigens remain unknown. What was sequenced was CD4+ T cells from blood, cultured in vitro. Every receptor here comes from a human donor who had recovered from COVID-19. Both conserved end residues are part of each CDR3. A D gene is named only where the DNA matches it firmly. Clone size is stated in some rows and not others, as once, few, many or a class when expanded.

j_gene: TRBJ2-7
abundance: .
d_gene: .
v_gene: TRBV11-2
CDR3nt: TGTGCCAGCAGCCCCTTGGGTAGCGTAGCCTACGAGCAGTACTTC
CDR3aa: CASSPLGSVAYEQYF

j_gene: TRBJ2-6
abundance: .
d_gene: .
v_gene: TRBV6-4
CDR3nt: TGTGCCAGCAGTGACAGGGACTCTGGGGCCAACGTCCTGACTTTC
CDR3aa: CASSDRDSGANVLTF

j_gene: TRBJ1-2
abundance: few
d_gene: .
v_gene: TRBV24-1
CDR3nt: TGTGCCACCAGTGACCCCGGCAGGGGTAGCTATGGCTACACCTTC
CDR3aa: CATSDPGRGSYGYTF

j_gene: TRBJ1-1
abundance: few
d_gene: .
v_gene: TRBV27
CDR3nt: TGTGCCAGCAGATCTCCCGCCGGGAACACTGAAGCTTTCTTT
CDR3aa: CASRSPAGNTEAFF

j_gene: TRBJ1-5
abundance: .
d_gene: TRBD1
v_gene: TRBV12-3/TRBV12-4
CDR3nt: TGTGCCAGCAGTTTGACAGGGTCCAATCAGCCCCAGCATTTT
CDR3aa: CASSLTGSNQPQHF

j_gene: TRBJ2-1
abundance: few
d_gene: TRBD2
v_gene: TRBV6-4
CDR3nt: TGTGCCAGCAGTCCGACTAGCGGGGTACTCTACAATGAGCAGTTCTTC
CDR3aa: CASSPTSGVLYNEQFF

j_gene: TRBJ2-7
abundance: .
d_gene: .
v_gene: TRBV20-1
CDR3nt: TGCAGTGCATTCGGGCAGGGGGGATCGGACGAGCAGTACTTC
CDR3aa: CSAFGQGGSDEQYF

j_gene: TRBJ2-7
abundance: .
d_gene: .
v_gene: TRBV27
CDR3nt: TGTGCCAGTCTGCCCAGGGATTACGAGCAGTACTTC
CDR3aa: CASLPRDYEQYF

j_gene: TRBJ2-7
abundance: few
d_gene: TRBD2
v_gene: TRBV27
CDR3nt: TGTGCCAGCAGTCGGCGGGACTACTCCGAGCAGTACTTC
CDR3aa: CASSRRDYSEQYF

j_gene: TRBJ2-5
abundance: few
d_gene: TRBD2
v_gene: TRBV7-9
CDR3nt: TGTGCCAGCAGCTTTACTGCTGCTAGCGGGGGGCCAGAGTACTTC
CDR3aa: CASSFTAASGGPEYF

j_gene: TRBJ2-3
abundance: .
d_gene: .
v_gene: TRBV7-9
CDR3nt: TGTGCCAGCAGCTTAGCGGCAGGGGCACCACATACGCAGTATTTT
CDR3aa: CASSLAAGAPHTQYF

j_gene: TRBJ1-4
abundance: few
d_gene: .
v_gene: TRBV6-8
CDR3nt: TGTGCCGGATTAGGGGTCGGGCGGAGAGAAAAACTGTTTTTT
CDR3aa: CAGLGVGRREKLFF

j_gene: TRBJ1-5
abundance: few
d_gene: TRBD1
v_gene: TRBV19
CDR3nt: TGTGCCAGTAGTATAGGGGGGACAGGCAGTCAGCCCCAGCATTTT
CDR3aa: CASSIGGTGSQPQHF

j_gene: TRBJ2-1
abundance: .
d_gene: .
v_gene: TRBV27
CDR3nt: TGTGCCAGCAGTTTAGTGTCTAGCGCCCTCCGCTCCTACAATGAGCAGTTCTTC
CDR3aa: CASSLVSSALRSYNEQFF

j_gene: TRBJ2-5
abundance: .
d_gene: TRBD1
v_gene: TRBV25-1
CDR3nt: TGTGCCAGCAGTATATCGGGACAGGGCCAAGAGACCCAGTACTTC
CDR3aa: CASSISGQGQETQYF

j_gene: TRBJ2-3
abundance: once
d_gene: TRBD2
v_gene: TRBV2
CDR3nt: TGTGCCAGCATCAAGGGGGGACTAGTGGCGTATTTT
CDR3aa: CASIKGGLVAYF

j_gene: TRBJ2-3
abundance: .
d_gene: .
v_gene: TRBV7-9
CDR3nt: TGTGCCAGCAGCTTAGGTCTGCTAGGAAGCACAGATACGCAGTATTTT
CDR3aa: CASSLGLLGSTDTQYF

j_gene: TRBJ2-5
abundance: .
d_gene: .
v_gene: TRBV2
CDR3nt: TGTGCCAGCAGTTATACAGGGTCGGGAGAGACCCAGTACTTC
CDR3aa: CASSYTGSGETQYF

j_gene: TRBJ2-3
abundance: .
d_gene: TRBD2
v_gene: TRBV24-1
CDR3nt: TGTGCCACCAGTGTTGGACAACTAGCGGGAGCTCTAGATACGCAGTATTTT
CDR3aa: CATSVGQLAGALDTQYF

j_gene: TRBJ2-7
abundance: few
d_gene: .
v_gene: TRBV11-1
CDR3nt: TGTGCCAGCAGCTCCCTGACTAGGACTACCTACGAGCAGTACTTC
CDR3aa: CASSSLTRTTYEQYF

j_gene: TRBJ1-2
abundance: few
d_gene: .
v_gene: TRBV6-1
CDR3nt: TGTGCCAGTCAACGGGCAGGGGCGGACTATGGCTACACCTTC
CDR3aa: CASQRAGADYGYTF

j_gene: TRBJ2-3
abundance: few
d_gene: .
v_gene: TRBV20-1
CDR3nt: TGCAGTGCTAGAGATCGGCGGGAAGGTACAGATACGCAGTATTTT
CDR3aa: CSARDRREGTDTQYF

j_gene: TRBJ2-7
abundance: few
d_gene: .
v_gene: TRBV7-2
CDR3nt: TGTGCCAGCAGCTTAGGGCGAAGCTACGAGCAGTACTTC
CDR3aa: CASSLGRSYEQYF

j_gene: TRBJ2-5
abundance: once
d_gene: .
v_gene: TRBV2
CDR3nt: TGTGCCAGTCACAGGGATATGGGGGAGACCCAGTACTTC
CDR3aa: CASHRDMGETQYF

j_gene: TRBJ1-2
abundance: .
d_gene: TRBD1
v_gene: TRBV6-2/TRBV6-3
CDR3nt: TGTGCCAGCAGTTTTTCTACAGGGGAGTACTATGGCTACACCTTC
CDR3aa: CASSFSTGEYYGYTF

j_gene: TRBJ2-7
abundance: .
d_gene: TRBD2
v_gene: TRBV10-1
CDR3nt: TGCGCCAGCAGTGAGTCACCCCTAGCGGGTGGGAACTACGAGCAGTACTTC
CDR3aa: CASSESPLAGGNYEQYF

j_gene: TRBJ1-2
abundance: .
d_gene: .
v_gene: TRBV19
CDR3nt: TGTGCCAGTAGTATAGGATCTGGGGCCGGCTATGGCTACACCTTC
CDR3aa: CASSIGSGAGYGYTF

j_gene: TRBJ1-6
abundance: few
d_gene: TRBD1
v_gene: TRBV27
CDR3nt: TGTGCCAGCAGTCTTTGGGACAGCAATTCACCCCTCCACTTT
CDR3aa: CASSLWDSNSPLHF

j_gene: TRBJ1-2
abundance: few
d_gene: TRBD1
v_gene: TRBV20-1
CDR3nt: TGCAGTGCTCGACAGGGGAGGGGGGGCCGCTACGCCTTC
CDR3aa: CSARQGRGGRYAF

j_gene: TRBJ2-7
abundance: .
d_gene: .
v_gene: TRBV10-2
CDR3nt: TGCGCCAGCAGTGAGGGGCCCTCCTACGAGCAGTACTTC
CDR3aa: CASSEGPSYEQYF

j_gene: TRBJ2-1
abundance: .
d_gene: .
v_gene: TRBV20-1
CDR3nt: TGCAGTGCTAGGGACGGGACGAGCAATGAGCAGTTCTTC
CDR3aa: CSARDGTSNEQFF

j_gene: TRBJ2-2
abundance: .
d_gene: TRBD1
v_gene: TRBV29-1
CDR3nt: TGCAGCGTTCGAACAGGGGGGACCGGGGAGCTGTTTTTT
CDR3aa: CSVRTGGTGELFF

j_gene: TRBJ2-7
abundance: few
d_gene: .
v_gene: TRBV5-1
CDR3nt: TGCGCCAGCAGCTTGCACTACGAGCAGTACTTC
CDR3aa: CASSLHYEQYF

j_gene: TRBJ1-5
abundance: .
d_gene: .
v_gene: TRBV20-1
CDR3nt: TGCAGTGCTAGTCCCCGGGTTAGCAATCAGCCCCAGCATTTT
CDR3aa: CSASPRVSNQPQHF

j_gene: TRBJ1-1
abundance: .
d_gene: TRBD1
v_gene: TRBV6-1
CDR3nt: TGTGCCAGCAGTCTCGGGACAGGGAAAGCTTTCTTT
CDR3aa: CASSLGTGKAFF

j_gene: TRBJ2-7
abundance: few
d_gene: .
v_gene: TRBV6-2/TRBV6-3
CDR3nt: TGTGCCAGCAGTTACTCCCGCGAAGACTACGAGCAGTACTTC
CDR3aa: CASSYSREDYEQYF

j_gene: TRBJ1-6
abundance: .
d_gene: .
v_gene: TRBV6-1
CDR3nt: TGTGCCAGCACCGACAGGTCCCCAAGTTCACCCCTCCACTTT
CDR3aa: CASTDRSPSSPLHF

j_gene: TRBJ2-1
abundance: .
d_gene: .
v_gene: TRBV19
CDR3nt: TGTGCCAGTAGCCACTTGGGGGCAGGGGCTAGGGACAATGAGCAGTTCTTC
CDR3aa: CASSHLGAGARDNEQFF

j_gene: TRBJ2-3
abundance: .
d_gene: .
v_gene: TRBV27
CDR3nt: TGTGCCACCCGGGAGGGGGCGCGCACAGATACGCAGTATTTT
CDR3aa: CATREGARTDTQYF

j_gene: TRBJ2-3
abundance: few
d_gene: TRBD2
v_gene: TRBV5-4
CDR3nt: TGTGCCAGCAGCTTGGTAGCGGGAAGCCGCACAGATACGCAGTATTTT
CDR3aa: CASSLVAGSRTDTQYF

j_gene: TRBJ1-2
abundance: .
d_gene: TRBD1
v_gene: TRBV18
CDR3nt: TGTGCCAGCTCACGGGCACAAGGGGGCGGAGGCTACACCTTC
CDR3aa: CASSRAQGGGGYTF